Following are 10 T cell receptor beta chains from one sample sequenced in a study of cytomegalovirus exposure and HLA in healthy donors. The repertoire was sequenced with immunoSEQ multiplex PCR; TCRdb's copy has only in-frame clones and lacks some. The table lists 160,000 or so clones, roughly 80% of them singletons. The sample was PBMCs. The receptor set was obtained from a young man in good health and CMV-seropositive.

CDR3 DNA sequence: TGCAGCGTCGGACAGTACAATCAGCCCCAGCATTTT. Its translation: CSVGQYNQPQHF. V and J are TRBV29-1 and TRBJ1-5, with D perhaps TRBD1 (6 bases). CDR1 and CDR2 from the germline V gene are SQVTM and ANQGSEA. Trimming pared 6 bases from V and 3 bases from J, leaving 9 bases between. The CDR3 runs to 12 residues.

The chain carries TRBV29-1 and TRBJ2-1, with 8 bases that match TRBD2. The ends lost 6 bases at V and 8 bases at J; junction bases unmatched: 6. CDR3 size: 12 residues. Germline V gene lookup returns CDR1 SQVTM and CDR2 ANQGSEA. The CDR3 DNA reads TGCAGCGTAGCGGGAGCATGGGATGAGCAGTTCTTC. This gives the protein CSVAGAWDEQFF.

The gene calls are TRBV7-2 and TRBJ1-6, with no clear D. V lost 3 bases and J lost 0, with 6 bases in between. This CDR3 is 15 amino acids long. The germline gives CDR1 SGHTA, CDR2 FQGNSA. DNA of the CDR3: TGTGCCAGCAGCTTGGGGAGCTCCTATAATTCACCCCTCCACTTT. Residues: CASSLGSSYNSPLHF.

V and J are TRBV6-6 and TRBJ2-7; 7 positions match TRBD1. This CDR3 has 14 residues. The germline gives CDR1 MNHNY, CDR2 SVGAGI (reference sequence). V lost 6 bases, J lost 9 bases, and 14 bases stayed unmatched. CDR3 nucleotide sequence: TGTGCCAGCAGGCCAACTAAGGACAGGAGTACGCAGTACTTC. Protein sequence: CASRPTKDRSTQYF.

This chain joins TRBV6-5 and TRBJ1-3; perhaps TRBD1 as D (6 bases). V lost 2 bases, J lost 4 bases, and 12 bases lay in between. CDR3 size: 15 residues. The V gene's germline CDR1 is MNHEY and CDR2 SVGAGI. CDR3 in amino acids: CASSYDRNVGNTIYF. CDR3 DNA sequence: TGTGCCAGCAGTTACGACAGGAACGTAGGAAACACCATATATTTT.

The gene calls are TRBV4-3 and TRBJ1-5; D call uncertain. Germline CDR1 and CDR2: LGHNA and YSLEER. V gave up 1 base and J gave up 0 bases, with 4 bases separating them. This CDR3 contains 14 residues. CDR3 bases: TGCGCCAGCAGCCAAGGCTATAGCAATCAGCCCCAGCATTTT. Residues: CASSQGYSNQPQHF.

V gene TRBV15 combines with J gene TRBJ2-7; D is perhaps TRBD1 (6 bases). V lost 5 bases and J lost 6, with 17 bases in between. This CDR3 comprises 14 residues. Germline CDR1 is LNHNV and CDR2 is YYDKDF (reference sequence). CDR3 sequence reads: CATSSRDILSEQYF. CDR3 sequence (DNA): TGTGCCACCAGCTCTCGGGACATTTTGAGCGAGCAGTACTTC. Looking up the rest from reference TRBV15 and TRBJ2-7 gives the full variable domain: DAMVIQNPRYQVTQFGKPVTLSCSQTLNHNVMYWYQQKSSQAPKLLFHYYDKDFNNEADTPDNFQSRRPNTSFCFLDIRSPGLGDTAMYLCATSSRDILSEQYFGPGTRLTVT.

This chain connects TRBV13 to TRBJ2-1, with 10 bases aligning to TRBD2. The CDR3 length is 19 residues. The V gene's germline CDR1 is PRHDT and CDR2 FYEKMQ (reference sequence). V lost 4 bases, J lost 2 bases, and 14 bases stayed unmatched. The CDR3 nucleotides are TGTGCCAGCAGCTCGCTAGCGGGAGTGACAACCGGGCCCTACAATGAGCAGTTCTTC. This sequence encodes CASSSLAGVTTGPYNEQFF.

This chain links TRBV18 with TRBJ2-7, with 7 bases fitting TRBD2. The V segment lost 5 bases and the J segment 3 bases; nucleotides outside the gene matches: 13. Looked up from germline, CDR1 is KGHSH and CDR2 is LQKENI. The CDR3 runs to 16 residues. Here the CDR3 reads CASSTGAAGDIYEQYF. The CDR3 bases are TGTGCCAGCTCAACCGGGGCGGCGGGAGATATCTACGAGCAGTACTTC.

The chain recombines TRBV6-5 with TRBJ1-2, with 8 nucleotides matching TRBD1. V dropped 7 bases and J dropped 5; count of bases not matched to a gene: 9. The germline CDR1 and CDR2 sequences are MNHEY and SVGAGI. This CDR3 comprises 14 residues. CDR3 nucleotide sequence: TGTGCCAGCATAAAGGCAGGGGGCGGATATGGCTACACCTTC. It is translated as CASIKAGGGYGYTF.